Presented here are 12 T cell receptor beta chains from one specimen sequenced in a study of blood T cells in healthy people across ages. A second PCR, run for roughly 6 to 11 cycles, used a sample-barcoded 5' primer plus a J-beta primer mix. TCRdb used MiXCR to reprocess the 5' RACE reads, holding one entry per CDR3 protein. The profile shows roughly 1,100,000 distinct CDR3 sequences, roughly a quarter of them singletons. These data also formed part of another study, on T cells of mothers and their children.

Input material: blood. Every receptor here comes from a girl aged 2 to 10 in good health.

The rearrangement links TRBV4-1 to TRBJ2-5; TRBD2 matches 9 bases. The DNA end favors TRBJ2-1, so the J call may be wrong. The CDR3 runs to 20 residues. Looked up from germline, CDR1 is MGHRA and CDR2 is YSYEKL. The CDR3 DNA reads TGCGCCAGCAGCCAAGAGGTCCGGGGTGGCGGGAGGGCCTCAGGGAATGAGCAGTTCTTC. Protein product: CASSQEVRGGGRASGNEQFF.

The gene calls are TRBV27 and TRBJ1-5; TRBD1 matches at 10 bases. V was clipped by 3 bases and J by 7 bases; unmatched bases: 6. Germline V gene sequence: CDR1 MNHEY, CDR2 SMNVEV (reference sequence). CDR3 length: 15 amino acids. The CDR3 bases are TGTGCCAGCAGTTTCGGGACAGGGGTCCACCAGCCCCAGCATTTT. This encodes CASSFGTGVHQPQHF.

J is TRBJ1-2 and V is TRBV20-1, with 12 bases aligning to TRBD1. The germline CDR1 and CDR2 sequences are DFQATT and SNEGSKA (reference sequence). This CDR3 has 17 amino acids. Trimming removed 1 base from V and 5 bases from J; junction bases left unmatched: 11. CDR3 nucleotide sequence: TGCAGTGCTAGAGTCAGGGGACAGGGGGCGGTTAGATATGGCTACACCTTC. Its translation: CSARVRGQGAVRYGYTF.

The chain combines TRBV27 with TRBJ2-5, with no clear D. The CDR3 consists of 13 residues. Per the germline V gene, CDR1 is MNHEY and CDR2 is SMNVEV (reference sequence). V was cut by 6 bases and J by 3 bases, with 11 bases left in between. The CDR3 loop is CASSLYHKETQYF. DNA of the CDR3: TGTGCCAGCAGCCTTTACCACAAAGAGACCCAGTACTTC.

This clonotype was picked up many times. The rearrangement links TRBV12-3 or TRBV12-4 to TRBJ1-1; D call uncertain. There are 12 residues in the CDR3. Trimming shortened V by 3 bases and J by 3 bases, and 5 bases separated the two germline ends. DNA for the CDR3: TGTGCCAGCAGTTTCGGGGACACTGAAGCTTTCTTT. This sequence encodes CASSFGDTEAFF.

The chain is built from TRBV28 and TRBJ2-6; D remains unclear. Germline lookup yields CDR1 MDHEN and CDR2 SYDVKM. Trimming removed 0 bases from V and 4 bases from J, with 7 bases in between. The CDR3 sequence is 15 residues long. CDR3 residues: CASSLWALGANVLTF. The CDR3 coding sequence is TGTGCCAGCAGTTTATGGGCATTGGGGGCCAACGTCCTGACTTTC.

This clonotype was seen a few times. The rearrangement joins TRBV7-2 to TRBJ1-2; D may be TRBD1 (6 bases). The CDR3 is 14 residues long. Germline V gene data show CDR1 as SGHTA and CDR2 as FQGNSA. The V and J ends lost 5 bases and 6 bases respectively, with 16 bases between them. DNA of the CDR3: TGTGCCAGCAGCATATTCGGGGGCGCAGATGGCTACACCTTC. This translates into CASSIFGGADGYTF.

This clonotype appeared a few times. The chain links TRBV3-1 to TRBJ1-1; D is unclear. Between the trimmed V and J ends, which lost 1 base and 11 bases, there was a span of 17 bases. The germline gives CDR1 LGHDT, CDR2 YNNKEL (reference sequence). The CDR3 extends over 14 amino acids. The CDR3: CASSQVGLTGLAFF. The CDR3 DNA is TGTGCCAGCAGCCAAGTTGGTTTGACTGGTCTGGCTTTCTTT. The whole variable domain, remainder taken from reference TRBV3-1 and TRBJ1-1, is DTAVSQTPKYLVTQMGNDKSIKCEQNLGHDTMYWYKQDSKKFLKIMFSYNNKELIINETVPNRFSPKSPDKAHLNLHINSLELGDSAVYFCASSQVGLTGLAFFGQGTRLTVV.

In regard to this clonotype: The junction and the germline gene differ at one end; a read error may be behind it. This chain joins TRBV7-2 and TRBJ2-5; the D gene could be TRBD1 or TRBD2 (5 bases each). The CDR3 is 15 amino acids. Germline V gene lookup returns CDR1 SGHTA and CDR2 FQGNSA. This CDR3 is CASSFRDSLEGTRYF. Written as DNA, the CDR3 is TGTGCCAGCAGCTTTCGGGATAGCTTAGAGGGGACCCGGTACTTC.

This clonotype has a handful of counts. This rearrangement joins TRBV29-1 to TRBJ1-2; tentative D call: TRBD1 (5 bases). There are 16 residues in the CDR3. V was cut by 4 bases and J by 7 bases, with 25 bases left in between. The V gene's germline CDR1 is SQVTM and CDR2 ANQGSEA. The CDR3 DNA reads as TGCAGCGTTGCACATCCTAACAGGATGGCTTATGGTGGCTACACCTTC. The encoded protein is CSVAHPNRMAYGGYTF.

This clonotype was counted a few times. The V call is TRBV7-2, the J call TRBJ2-5, with D unresolved. This CDR3 region has 17 residues. V lost 0 bases to trimming and J lost 7 bases, with 21 bases between them. Germline V gene lookup returns CDR1 SGHTA and CDR2 FQGNSA. CDR3 region: CASSLAFNSRVQRTQYF. The CDR3 DNA reads as TGTGCCAGCAGCTTAGCGTTCAATTCCCGGGTGCAGAGGACCCAGTACTTC.

The CDR3 bases are TGTGCCAGCAGTCCCTTGACAGCCCCAACTAATGAAAAACTGTTTTTT. Translating it yields CASSPLTAPTNEKLFF. The chain has TRBV12-3 or TRBV12-4 and TRBJ1-4; D perhaps matches TRBD1 (5 bases). Trimming stripped 5 bases from V and 0 bases from J, with 13 bases between. CDR3 length: 16 amino acids.